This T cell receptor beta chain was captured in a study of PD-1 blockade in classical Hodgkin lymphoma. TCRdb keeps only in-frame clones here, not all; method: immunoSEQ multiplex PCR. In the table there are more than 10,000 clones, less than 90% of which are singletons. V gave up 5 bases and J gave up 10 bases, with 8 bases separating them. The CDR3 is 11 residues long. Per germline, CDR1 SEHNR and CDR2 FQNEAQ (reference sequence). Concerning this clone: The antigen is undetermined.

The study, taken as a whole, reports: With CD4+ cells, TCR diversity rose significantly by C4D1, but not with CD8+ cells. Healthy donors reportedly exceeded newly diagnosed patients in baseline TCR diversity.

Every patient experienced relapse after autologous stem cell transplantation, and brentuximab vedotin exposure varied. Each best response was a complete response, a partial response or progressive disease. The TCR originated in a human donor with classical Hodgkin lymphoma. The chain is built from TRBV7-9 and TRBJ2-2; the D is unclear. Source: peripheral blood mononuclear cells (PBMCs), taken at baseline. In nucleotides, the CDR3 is TGTGCCAGCAGCCCCCGAGAGGAGCTGTTTTTT. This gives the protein CASSPREELFF.